The 5 T cell receptor beta chains below were found in one sample sequenced in a study of blood T cell repertoires in COVID-19. The table came from immunoSEQ multiplex PCR; TCRdb's copy has only in-frame clones and leaves some out. The data hold fewer than 150,000 clones, with approximately 80% observed a single time. The sequencing sample was made of peripheral blood. All receptors derive from a woman between 40 and 55 years old with acute or convalescent COVID-19.

CDR3 nucleotide sequence: TGCGCCAGCAGTGAACGGAGCTCTGACTCTGGAAACACCATATATTTT. It translates to CASSERSSDSGNTIYF. The genes are TRBV10-1 and TRBJ1-3; unclear D gene. The CDR3 runs 16 residues. V lost 3 bases to trimming and J lost 0 bases, with 12 bases between them. Germline CDR1 and CDR2: WNHNN and SYGVQD (reference sequence).

The chain joins TRBV2 to TRBJ2-1, with D possibly TRBD2 on 7 matching bases. CDR1 SNHLY and CDR2 FYNNEI come from the germline V gene. CDR3 length: 16 amino acids. The V end was cut by 10 bases, the J end by 2 bases, with 21 bases between. CDR3 amino acids: CAIARVEGGPYNEQFF. CDR3 bases: TGTGCCATCGCCCGGGTGGAGGGGGGGCCCTACAATGAGCAGTTCTTC.

In this sample, this clone turned up a few times. J is TRBJ1-3 and V is TRBV5-1; D not resolved. Germline-derived CDR1 and CDR2 are SGHRS and YFSETQ. Deletions cut 0 bases from V and 0 bases from J, with 13 bases between. The CDR3 sequence is 17 residues long. This CDR3 reads CASSLALGSSSGNTIYF. In DNA, the CDR3 is TGCGCCAGCAGCTTGGCCCTCGGATCTAGCTCTGGAAACACCATATATTTT.

The chain employs TRBV30 and TRBJ2-7; 10 bases match TRBD2. Trimming at V came to 3 bases and at J to 4 bases, leaving 9 bases not matched to a gene. The CDR3 consists of 15 residues. CDR1 is GTSNPN and CDR2 is SVGIG in the germline V gene (reference sequence). Written as DNA, the CDR3 is TGTGCCTGGAGGGAAGGGGCTAGCGGGGGTTACGAGCAGTACTTC. Amino acids: CAWREGASGGYEQYF.

This chain joins TRBV5-4 and TRBJ2-1; TRBD2 matches at 12 bases. The J segment lost 9 bases and the V segment lost 2 bases, leaving 6 bases of the junction unmatched. CDR3 length: 15 residues. Germline CDR1 reads SGHNT; CDR2 reads YYREEE (reference sequence). The CDR3 spells CASSFPSGGGSEQFF. The DNA for the CDR3 is TGTGCCAGCAGCTTCCCTAGCGGGGGGGGTAGTGAGCAGTTCTTC.